This TCR beta chain was profiled in a study of cytomegalovirus exposure and HLA in healthy donors. At the level of the study: The use of the same platform for the 90 to 150 validation repertoires and the 600 to 700 first-cohort repertoires was reported by a later analysis.

Data came from immunoSEQ multiplex PCR; TCRdb stores just in-frame clones and leaves some out. Of about 89,000 clones detected, 80% to 85% appear once; the ten largest clones hold 9.5% to 13%. This clone has a single count. Its specificity is unknown. With 5 bases removed from V and 4 bases from J, the gap between germline ends came to 9 bases. Per germline, CDR1 SEHNR and CDR2 FQNEAQ (reference sequence). The CDR3 totals 13 residues. Findings and limits, study-wide: TCR clusters originating in the first cohort tended to co-occur in the 120 validation repertoires, according to a later analysis. Despite most TCR sequences being rare, some public TCRs occurred in many donors. A list of 164 TCR beta chains associated with cytomegalovirus was given.

The sequenced material came from PBMCs. J is TRBJ2-1 and V is TRBV7-9; D is undetermined. The receptor was derived from a young woman in good health and CMV-seropositive. CDR3 sequence (DNA): TGTGCCAGCAGCCGTACAGATTACAATGAGCAGTTCTTC. It encodes CASSRTDYNEQFF.